The clone carrying this T cell receptor (beta chain) was counted ten times or more. Its antigen is undetermined. V gave up 5 bases and J gave up 4 bases, with 15 bases separating them. CDR3 length: 15 amino acids. The germline V gene has CDR1 SEHNR and CDR2 FQNEAQ (reference sequence). These data originate in a study of T cells after yellow fever vaccination. General observations from the study: Reappearance after the booster was observed for most primary-vaccination clones (96% CD4, approximately 90% CD8). Contamination of FACS-sorted repertoires by abundant clonotypes from the bulk population could occur.

A 5'RACE template-switching step, the method used to make TCR cDNA, added a universal primer site and UMIs. TCRdb passed the 5' RACE reads through MiXCR, listing each CDR3 protein once. Of hundreds of thousands of distinct CDR3 sequences in the sample, 6.2% were seen once. This TCR was sampled from a man aged 30 to 45 who received the YFV17D yellow fever vaccine. V and J are TRBV7-9 and TRBJ2-1; possibly TRBD1 for D (6 bases). This specimen consisted of PBMCs, obtained 5 days after the yellow fever booster vaccination. CDR3 in DNA: TGTGCCAGCAGCCGACGGCAGGGGTCTTACAATGAGCAGTTCTTC. Protein sequence: CASSRRQGSYNEQFF.